The 10 T cell receptor beta chains presented below share a single source sample, sequenced in a study of vaccination and CD4 T cells after COVID-19. TCRdb independently ran MiXCR on the PCR reads; one entry per CDR3 protein. In the table there are 15,000 to 20,000 distinct CDR3 sequences, 60% of which are singletons. The sample consisted of CD4+ T cells from blood, taken after SARS-CoV-2 vaccination. These receptors all come from a human donor who had recovered from COVID-19.

The chain uses TRBV20-1 and TRBJ2-5; D may be TRBD2 (6 bases). This CDR3 is built from 15 residues. The germline V and J ends were trimmed by 0 bases and 4 bases, with 15 bases remaining between them. In germline, CDR1 is DFQATT, CDR2 SNEGSKA (reference sequence). CDR3 sequence (DNA): TGCAGTGCTAGAGAGGAGGGGTCGGTACCAGAGACCCAGTACTTC. It is translated as CSAREEGSVPETQYF.

This rearrangement joins TRBV7-9 to TRBJ1-3; no definite D call. V was clipped by 5 bases and J by 4 bases, with 12 bases between them. The V gene's germline CDR1 is SEHNR and CDR2 FQNEAQ (reference sequence). CDR3 length: 14 amino acids. The CDR3: CASSPTSRGNTIYF. CDR3 DNA sequence: TGTGCCAGCAGCCCCACCTCGAGAGGAAACACCATATATTTT. The full variable domain, completed using reference TRBV7-9 and TRBJ1-3, is DTGVSQNPRHKITKRGQNVTFRCDPISEHNRLYWYRQTLGQGPEFLTYFQNEAQLEKSRLLSDRFSAERPKGSFSTLEIQRTEQGDSAMYLCASSPTSRGNTIYFGEGSWLTVV.

The genes are TRBV7-9 and TRBJ2-2, with TRBD1 matching over 8 bases. CDR3 length: 15 amino acids. CDR1 and CDR2 from the germline V gene are SEHNR and FQNEAQ (reference sequence). Trimming at V came to 6 bases and at J to 7 bases, leaving 10 bases not matched to a gene. The CDR3 bases are TGTGCCAGCAGTACCGACAGGGGTGGTAGCGGGGAGCTGTTTTTT. Protein product: CASSTDRGGSGELFF. Drawing the rest from reference TRBV7-9 and TRBJ2-2, the complete variable domain is DTGVSQNPRHKITKRGQNVTFRCDPISEHNRLYWYRQTLGQGPEFLTYFQNEAQLEKSRLLSDRFSAERPKGSFSTLEIQRTEQGDSAMYLCASSTDRGGSGELFFGEGSRLTVL.

The V gene is TRBV10-3, the J gene TRBJ2-2, with no clear D. The germline V gene has CDR1 ENHRY and CDR2 SYGVKD. V lost 4 bases and J lost 5, with 5 bases in between. The CDR3 totals 12 residues. CDR3 coding DNA: TGTGCCATCAGTGCCGAGACCGGGGAGCTGTTTTTT. It encodes CAISAETGELFF.

The chain has TRBV4-1 and TRBJ2-4; D possibly corresponds to TRBD2 (5 bases). The V gene's germline CDR1 is MGHRA and CDR2 YSYEKL. V lost 1 base, J lost 0 bases, and 16 bases lay in between. The CDR3 has 18 residues. The CDR3 here is CASSQADRLRVAKNIQYF. The CDR3 DNA reads as TGCGCCAGCAGCCAAGCGGATCGTCTGAGGGTAGCCAAAAACATTCAGTACTTC.

V usage is TRBV19 and J usage is TRBJ2-5; TRBD2 might be the D (6 bases). Trimming left V 5 bases short and J 4 bases short, with 14 bases between. The CDR3 is 14 amino acids. Germline V gene sequence: CDR1 LNHDA, CDR2 SQIVND (reference sequence). The chain's CDR3 is CASSVYRDSETQYF. The CDR3 DNA is TGTGCCAGTAGTGTCTACCGGGACTCAGAGACCCAGTACTTC. Combining the CDR3 with reference TRBV19 and TRBJ2-5 gives the whole variable domain DGGITQSPKYLFRKEGQNVTLSCEQNLNHDAMYWYRQDPGQGLRLIYYSQIVNDFQKGDIAEGYSVSREKKESFPLTVTSAQKNPTAFYLCASSVYRDSETQYFGPGTRLLVL.

The chain carries TRBV7-2 and TRBJ2-7, with 9 bases lining up with TRBD1. This CDR3 has 14 residues. Unmatched junction bases numbered 9, after V lost 7 bases and J lost 5 bases. CDR1 and CDR2 from the germline V gene are SGHTA and FQGNSA. In nucleotides, the CDR3 is TGTGCCAGCACCTCGGGACAGGGTCTTAACGAGCAGTACTTC. It encodes CASTSGQGLNEQYF. The whole variable domain, filled in from reference TRBV7-2 and TRBJ2-7, reads GAGVSQSPSNKVTEKGKDVELRCDPISGHTALYWYRQSLGQGLEFLIYFQGNSAPDKSGLPSDRFSAERTGGSVSTLTIQRTQQEDSAVYLCASTSGQGLNEQYFGPGTRLTVT.

This chain uses TRBV7-3 with TRBJ2-7, with 7 bases that match TRBD2. Germline V gene data show CDR1 as SGHTA and CDR2 as FQGTGA. The V and J ends lost 2 bases and 2 bases, in that order; junction bases with no gene match: 6. The CDR3 contains 15 residues. The CDR3 region has the DNA TGTGCCAGCAGCTTACTGGCGGGAGTAGCCTACGAGCAGTACTTC. This codes for CASSLLAGVAYEQYF. The full variable domain, in which reference TRBV7-3 and TRBJ2-7 provide the parts outside the CDR3, is GAGVSQTPSNKVTEKGKYVELRCDPISGHTALYWYRQSLGQGPEFLIYFQGTGAADDSGLPNDRFFAVRPEGSVSTLKIQRTERGDSAVYLCASSLLAGVAYEQYFGPGTRLTVT.

V usage is TRBV5-4 and J usage is TRBJ1-2; the D gene is possibly TRBD1 (5 bases). There are 15 residues in the CDR3. CDR1 is SGHNT, CDR2 YYREEE, per germline (reference sequence). V was shortened by 6 bases and J by 2 bases, with 17 bases between the two germline ends. The CDR3 is CASTLGGTINYGYTF. CDR3 sequence (DNA): TGTGCCAGCACCCTAGGAGGGACGATCAACTATGGCTACACCTTC. Full variable domain (outside the CDR3, taken from reference TRBV5-4 and TRBJ1-2): ETGVTQSPTHLIKTRGQQVTLRCSSQSGHNTVSWYQQALGQGPQFIFQYYREEENGRGNFPPRFSGLQFPNYSSELNVNALELDDSALYLCASTLGGTINYGYTFGSGTRLTVV.

This CDR3 is CASSAGLGQPQHF. The CDR3 nucleotides are TGCGCCAGCAGCGCGGGCCTCGGTCAGCCCCAGCATTTT. The rearrangement joins TRBV5-1 to TRBJ1-5; D gene ambiguous. Germline-derived CDR1 and CDR2 are SGHRS and YFSETQ. The CDR3 extends over 13 amino acids. V gave up 4 bases and J gave up 6 bases, with 11 bases separating them.